This TCR beta chain was obtained from a study of blood T cell repertoires in COVID-19. Overall study context: COVID-19 samples, acute and convalescent, were from the United States, Italy and Spain. PBMCs, B-cell-depleted T cells, or T cells provided the cDNA or gDNA that made up the material.

There are 12 residues in the CDR3. Germline assignment: CDR1 SGHTA and CDR2 FQGNSA. Original processing methods: Amplification of reference gene primers provided the estimated nucleated cell counts. The data were produced by immunoSEQ multiplex PCR, yet TCRdb's version contains in-frame clones alone and is incomplete. The DNA gave D and trimming, while V, J and clone size come from that table. This sample yields 110,000 to 150,000 clones, of which about 80% are seen a single time; 3% to 4.5% belongs to the top ten. Turning to this clone: At one end the junction does not follow the germline gene, possibly because of a read error.

The sequencing sample was made of peripheral blood. The chain uses TRBV7-2 and TRBJ2-4, with 7 nucleotides matching TRBD1. The clonotype comes from a man aged 60 to 69 with acute or convalescent COVID-19. CDR3 nucleotide sequence: TGTGCCAGCAGCGCCTCGGACAGGAGGAGAGACTTC. As protein: CASSASDRRRDF. Together with reference TRBV7-2 and TRBJ2-4, the CDR3 gives the full variable domain: GAGVSQSPSNKVTEKGKDVELRCDPISGHTALYWYRQSLGQGLEFLIYFQGNSAPDKSGLPSDRFSAERTGGSVSTLTIQRTQQEDSAVYLCASSASDRRRDFGAGTRLSVL.